The sequence of this T cell receptor (beta chain) was determined in a study of blood T cell repertoires in COVID-19. Whole-study context: There were acute and convalescent COVID-19 samples, and they came from the United States, Italy and Spain.

Residents of 24 US areas, aged about 18 to 89 years, made up the participants. Researchers sorted participants into cohorts using their self-reported clinical history. What the recovered Cohort 3 donors had was two negative PCRs, clearance, or symptom resolution. V trimming: 1 base; J trimming: 6 bases; junction bases outside the gene matches: 3. The V gene's germline CDR1 is SEHNR and CDR2 FQNEAQ (reference sequence). The CDR3 spans 15 residues. This table comes from immunoSEQ multiplex PCR, and its TCRdb copy is limited to in-frame clones, with some not included. The sample includes 360,000 or so clones, around 92% of them seen just once.

Sequencing was done on a sample of PBMCs or T cells enriched from blood (not recorded which). This rearrangement joins TRBV7-9 to TRBJ1-1; 12 bases are a match to TRBD1. The clonotype originates from a woman aged 30 to 39 who had recovered from COVID-19. The CDR3 DNA sequence: TGTGCCAGCAGCTTAGGGGGACAGGGGGCGGCTGAAGCTTTCTTT. This gives the protein CASSLGGQGAAEAFF. The full variable domain, completed using reference TRBV7-9 and TRBJ1-1, is DTGVSQNPRHKITKRGQNVTFRCDPISEHNRLYWYRQTLGQGPEFLTYFQNEAQLEKSRLLSDRFSAERPKGSFSTLEIQRTEQGDSAMYLCASSLGGQGAAEAFFGQGTRLTVV.